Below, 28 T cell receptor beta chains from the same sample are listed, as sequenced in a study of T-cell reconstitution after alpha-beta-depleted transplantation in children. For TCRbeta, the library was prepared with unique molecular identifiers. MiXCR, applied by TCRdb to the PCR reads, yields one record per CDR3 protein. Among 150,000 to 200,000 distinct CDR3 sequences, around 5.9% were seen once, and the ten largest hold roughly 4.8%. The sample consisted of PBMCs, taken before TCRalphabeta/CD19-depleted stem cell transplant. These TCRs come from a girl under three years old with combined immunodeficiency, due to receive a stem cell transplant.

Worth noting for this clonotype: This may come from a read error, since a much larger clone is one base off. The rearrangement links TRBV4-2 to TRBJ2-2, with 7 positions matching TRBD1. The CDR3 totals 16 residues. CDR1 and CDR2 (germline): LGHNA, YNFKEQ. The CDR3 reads CASSQQQGMNTGEPFF. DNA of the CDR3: TGTGCCAGCAGCCAACAACAGGGGATGAACACCGGGGAGCCGTTTTTT.

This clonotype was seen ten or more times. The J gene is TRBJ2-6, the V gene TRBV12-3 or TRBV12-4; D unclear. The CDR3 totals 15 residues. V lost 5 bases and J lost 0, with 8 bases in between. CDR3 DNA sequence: TGTGCCAGCAGTCTGGGTAGCTCTGGGGCCAACGTCCTGACTTTC. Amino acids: CASSLGSSGANVLTF.

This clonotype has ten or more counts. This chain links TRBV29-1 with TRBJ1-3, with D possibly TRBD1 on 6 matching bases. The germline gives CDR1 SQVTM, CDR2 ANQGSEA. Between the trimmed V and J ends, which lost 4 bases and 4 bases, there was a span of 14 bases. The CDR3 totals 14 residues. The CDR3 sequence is CSVATGLGGNTIYF. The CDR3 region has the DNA TGCAGCGTTGCTACAGGGTTAGGAGGAAACACCATATATTTT.

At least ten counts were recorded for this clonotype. CDR3 amino acids: CASRRDATGELFF. CDR3 sequence (DNA): TGTGCCAGCCGTCGGGACGCCACCGGGGAGCTGTTTTTT. This chain links TRBV2 with TRBJ2-2; D might be TRBD1 or TRBD2, each matching 5 bases. Germline values: CDR1 SNHLY, CDR2 FYNNEI. The V end lost 8 bases, the J end lost 4 bases, and 11 bases lay between the germline ends. This CDR3 contains 13 residues.

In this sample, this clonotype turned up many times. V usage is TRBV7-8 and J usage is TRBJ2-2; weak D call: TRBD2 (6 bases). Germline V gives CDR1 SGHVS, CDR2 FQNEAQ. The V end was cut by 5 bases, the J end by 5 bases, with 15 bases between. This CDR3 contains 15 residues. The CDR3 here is CASSLVVAGTGELFF. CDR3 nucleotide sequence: TGTGCCAGCAGCCTAGTCGTCGCGGGAACCGGGGAGCTGTTTTTT.

CDR3 in amino acids: CAISETDLLGETQYF. The CDR3 coding sequence is TGTGCCATCAGTGAAACGGACCTACTAGGAGAGACCCAGTACTTC. The chain employs TRBV10-3 and TRBJ2-5, with a possible D match to TRBD2 (5 bases). Germline CDR1 is ENHRY and CDR2 is SYGVKD. There are 15 residues in the CDR3. The V gene lost 3 bases and the J gene lost 4 bases, with 15 bases spanning the gap.

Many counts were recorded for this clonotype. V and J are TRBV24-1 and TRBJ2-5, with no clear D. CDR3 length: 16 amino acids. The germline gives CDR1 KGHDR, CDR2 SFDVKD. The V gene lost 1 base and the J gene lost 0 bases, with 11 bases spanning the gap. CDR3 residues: CATSDLGLAHQETQYF. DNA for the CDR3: TGTGCCACCAGTGATTTAGGTCTCGCCCACCAAGAGACCCAGTACTTC.

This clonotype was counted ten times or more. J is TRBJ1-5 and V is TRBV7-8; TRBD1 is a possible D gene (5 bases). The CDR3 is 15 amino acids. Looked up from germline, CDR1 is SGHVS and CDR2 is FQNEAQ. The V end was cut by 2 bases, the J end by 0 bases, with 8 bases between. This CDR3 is CASSLSDSSNQPQHF. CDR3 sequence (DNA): TGTGCCAGCAGCTTATCTGACAGTAGCAATCAGCCCCAGCATTTT.

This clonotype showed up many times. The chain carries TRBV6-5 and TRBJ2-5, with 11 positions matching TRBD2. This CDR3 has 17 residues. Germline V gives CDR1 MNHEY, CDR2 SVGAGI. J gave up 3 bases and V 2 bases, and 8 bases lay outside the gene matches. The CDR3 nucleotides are TGTGCCAGCAGTTACACCCTAGCGGGAGGTATGGAAGAGACCCAGTACTTC. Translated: CASSYTLAGGMEETQYF.

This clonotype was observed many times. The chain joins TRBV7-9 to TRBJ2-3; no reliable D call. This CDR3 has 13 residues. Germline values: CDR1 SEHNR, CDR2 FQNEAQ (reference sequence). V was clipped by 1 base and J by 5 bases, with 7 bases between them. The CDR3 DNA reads TGTGCCAGCAGCTTAGTTCGGTTAGATACGCAGTATTTT. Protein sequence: CASSLVRLDTQYF.

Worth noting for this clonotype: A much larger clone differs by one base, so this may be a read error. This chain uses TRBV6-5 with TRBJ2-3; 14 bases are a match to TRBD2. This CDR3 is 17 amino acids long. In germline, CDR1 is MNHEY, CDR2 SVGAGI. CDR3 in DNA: TGTGCCAGCAGTTACTGGGGGACTAGCGGGGGCACATATACGCAGTATTTT. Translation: CASSYWGTSGGTYTQYF.

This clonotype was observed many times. In DNA form, the CDR3 reads TGCGCCAGCAGCTTGGAGGGGGGGCCTTTCCAGTACTTC. It specifies CASSLEGGPFQYF. V and J are TRBV5-1 and TRBJ2-5; a possible D gene is TRBD2 (7 bases). Germline-derived CDR1 and CDR2 are SGHRS and YFSETQ. The V and J ends lost 0 bases and 10 bases respectively, with 13 bases between them. This CDR3 comprises 13 residues.

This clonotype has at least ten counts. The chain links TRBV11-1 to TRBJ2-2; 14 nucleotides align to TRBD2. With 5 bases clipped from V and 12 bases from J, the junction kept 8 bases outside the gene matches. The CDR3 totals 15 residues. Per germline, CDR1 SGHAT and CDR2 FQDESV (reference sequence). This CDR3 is CASSHPTSGRAKLFF. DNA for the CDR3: TGTGCCAGCAGCCACCCGACTAGCGGGAGGGCCAAGCTGTTTTTT.

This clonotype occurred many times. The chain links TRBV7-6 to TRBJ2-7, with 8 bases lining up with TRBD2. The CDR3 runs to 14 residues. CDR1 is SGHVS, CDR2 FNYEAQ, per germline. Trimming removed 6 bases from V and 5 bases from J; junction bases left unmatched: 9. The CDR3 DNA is TGTGCCAGCAGTCTAACTAGCGGAGGAAACGAGCAGTACTTC. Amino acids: CASSLTSGGNEQYF.

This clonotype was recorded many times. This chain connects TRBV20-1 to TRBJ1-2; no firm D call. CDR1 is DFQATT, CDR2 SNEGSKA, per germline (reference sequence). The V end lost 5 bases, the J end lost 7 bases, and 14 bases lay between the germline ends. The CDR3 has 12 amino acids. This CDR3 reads CSAPPRHGGYTF. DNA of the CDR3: TGCAGTGCTCCTCCCAGGCACGGTGGCTACACCTTC.

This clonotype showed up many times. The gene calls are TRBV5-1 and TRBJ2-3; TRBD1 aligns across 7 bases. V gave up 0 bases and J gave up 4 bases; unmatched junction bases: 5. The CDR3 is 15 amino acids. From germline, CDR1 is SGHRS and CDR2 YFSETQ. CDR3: CASSLVQGGADTQYF. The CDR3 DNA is TGCGCCAGCAGCTTGGTCCAAGGGGGCGCAGATACGCAGTATTTT.

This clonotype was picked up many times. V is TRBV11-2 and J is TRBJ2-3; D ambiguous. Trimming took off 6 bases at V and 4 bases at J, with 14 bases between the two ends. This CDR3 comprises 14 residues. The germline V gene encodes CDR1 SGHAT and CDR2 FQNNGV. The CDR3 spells CASRKVAQADTQYF. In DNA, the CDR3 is TGTGCCAGCAGAAAGGTAGCTCAGGCAGATACGCAGTATTTT.

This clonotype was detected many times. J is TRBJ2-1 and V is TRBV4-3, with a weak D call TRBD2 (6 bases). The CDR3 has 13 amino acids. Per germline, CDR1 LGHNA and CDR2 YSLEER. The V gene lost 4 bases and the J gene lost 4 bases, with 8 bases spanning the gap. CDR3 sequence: CASSPGEYNEQFF. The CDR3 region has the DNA TGCGCCAGCAGCCCGGGAGAGTACAATGAGCAGTTCTTC.

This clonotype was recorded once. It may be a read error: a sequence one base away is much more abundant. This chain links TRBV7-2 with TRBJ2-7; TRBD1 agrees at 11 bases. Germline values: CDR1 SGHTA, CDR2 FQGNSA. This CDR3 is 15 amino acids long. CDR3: CPSSSRDRGSYEQYF. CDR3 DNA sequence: TGTCCCAGCAGCTCCCGGGACAGGGGGAGCTACGAGCAGTACTTC. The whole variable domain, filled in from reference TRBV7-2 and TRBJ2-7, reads GAGVSQSPSNKVTEKGKDVELRCDPISGHTALYWYRQSLGQGLEFLIYFQGNSAPDKSGLPSDRFSAERTGGSVSTLTIQRTQQEDSAVYLCPSSSRDRGSYEQYFGPGTRLTVT.

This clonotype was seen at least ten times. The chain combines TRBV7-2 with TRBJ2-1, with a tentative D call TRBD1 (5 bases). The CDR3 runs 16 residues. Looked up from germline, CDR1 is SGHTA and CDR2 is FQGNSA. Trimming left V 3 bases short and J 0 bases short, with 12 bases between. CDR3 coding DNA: TGTGCCAGCAGCTTTCCCCAAGGGGTCTCCTACAATGAGCAGTTCTTC. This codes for CASSFPQGVSYNEQFF. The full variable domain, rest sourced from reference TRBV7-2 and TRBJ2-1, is GAGVSQSPSNKVTEKGKDVELRCDPISGHTALYWYRQSLGQGLEFLIYFQGNSAPDKSGLPSDRFSAERTGGSVSTLTIQRTQQEDSAVYLCASSFPQGVSYNEQFFGPGTRLTVL.

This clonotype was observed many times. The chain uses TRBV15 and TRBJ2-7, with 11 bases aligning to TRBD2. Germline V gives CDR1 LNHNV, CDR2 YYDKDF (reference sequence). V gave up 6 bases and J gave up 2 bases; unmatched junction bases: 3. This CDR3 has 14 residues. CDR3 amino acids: CATSKGLAAYEQYF. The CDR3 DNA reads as TGTGCCACCAGTAAGGGACTAGCGGCCTACGAGCAGTACTTC.

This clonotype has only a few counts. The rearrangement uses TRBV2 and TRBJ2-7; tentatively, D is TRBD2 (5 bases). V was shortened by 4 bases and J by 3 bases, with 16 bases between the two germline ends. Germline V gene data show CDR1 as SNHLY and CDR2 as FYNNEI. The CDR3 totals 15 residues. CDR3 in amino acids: CASSAMLEGLYEQYF. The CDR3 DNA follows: TGTGCCAGCAGTGCTATGTTAGAAGGACTCTACGAGCAGTACTTC.

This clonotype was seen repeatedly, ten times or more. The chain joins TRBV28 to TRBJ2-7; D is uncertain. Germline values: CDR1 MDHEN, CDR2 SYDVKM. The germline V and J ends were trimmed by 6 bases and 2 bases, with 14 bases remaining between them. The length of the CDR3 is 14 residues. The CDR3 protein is CASSLFGPAYEQYF. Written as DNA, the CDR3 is TGTGCCAGCAGCCTTTTTGGGCCCGCCTACGAGCAGTACTTC.

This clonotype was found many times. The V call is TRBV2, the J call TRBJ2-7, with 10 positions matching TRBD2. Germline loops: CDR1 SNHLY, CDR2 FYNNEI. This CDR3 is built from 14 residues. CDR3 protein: CASTSGLSSYEQYF. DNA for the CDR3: TGTGCTTCGACTAGCGGGTTAAGCTCCTACGAGCAGTACTTC.

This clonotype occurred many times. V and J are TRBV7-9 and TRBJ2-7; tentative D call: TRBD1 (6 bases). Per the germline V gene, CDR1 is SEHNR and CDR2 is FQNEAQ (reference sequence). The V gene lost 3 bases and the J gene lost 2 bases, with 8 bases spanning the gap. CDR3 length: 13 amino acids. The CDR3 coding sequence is TGTGCCAGCAGCTTGGGGGCCCCCTACGAGCAGTACTTC. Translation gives CASSLGAPYEQYF.

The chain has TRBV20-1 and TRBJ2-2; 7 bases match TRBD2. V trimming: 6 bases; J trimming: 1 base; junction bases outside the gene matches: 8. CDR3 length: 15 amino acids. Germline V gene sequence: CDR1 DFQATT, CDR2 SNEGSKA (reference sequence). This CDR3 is CSATFSGLNTGELFF. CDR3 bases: TGCAGTGCCACCTTTAGCGGGTTGAACACCGGGGAGCTGTTTTTT.

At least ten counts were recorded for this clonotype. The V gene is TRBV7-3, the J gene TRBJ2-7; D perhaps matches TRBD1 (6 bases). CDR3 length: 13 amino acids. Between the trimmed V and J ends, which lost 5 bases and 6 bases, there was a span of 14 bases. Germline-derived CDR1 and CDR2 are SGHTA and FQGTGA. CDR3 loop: CASSLQRTAEQYF. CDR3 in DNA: TGTGCCAGCAGCCTACAACGGACAGCCGAGCAGTACTTC.

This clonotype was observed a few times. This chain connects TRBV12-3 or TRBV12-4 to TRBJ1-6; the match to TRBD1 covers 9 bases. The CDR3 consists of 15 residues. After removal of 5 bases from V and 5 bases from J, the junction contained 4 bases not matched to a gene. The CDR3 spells CASSPTGGNNSPLHF. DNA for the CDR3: TGTGCCAGCAGTCCCACAGGGGGCAATAATTCACCCCTCCACTTT.